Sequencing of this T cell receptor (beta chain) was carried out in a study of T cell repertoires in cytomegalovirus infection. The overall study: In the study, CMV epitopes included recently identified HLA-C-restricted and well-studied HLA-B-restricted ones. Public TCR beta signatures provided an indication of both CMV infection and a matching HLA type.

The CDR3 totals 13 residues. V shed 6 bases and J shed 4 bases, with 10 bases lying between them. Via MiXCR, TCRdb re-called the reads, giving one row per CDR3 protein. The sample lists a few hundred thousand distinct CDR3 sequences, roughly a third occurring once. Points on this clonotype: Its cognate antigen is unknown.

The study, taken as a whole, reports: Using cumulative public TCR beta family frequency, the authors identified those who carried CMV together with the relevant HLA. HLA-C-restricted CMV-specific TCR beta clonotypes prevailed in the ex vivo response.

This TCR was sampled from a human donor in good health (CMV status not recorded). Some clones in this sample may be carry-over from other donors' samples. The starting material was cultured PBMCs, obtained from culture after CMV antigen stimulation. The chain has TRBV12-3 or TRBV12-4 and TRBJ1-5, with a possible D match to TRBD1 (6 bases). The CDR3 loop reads CASSTDRNQPQHF. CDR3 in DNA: TGTGCCAGCAGCACGGACAGAAATCAGCCCCAGCATTTT.